This TCR beta chain was recorded in a study of T cell clonotyping in hematopoietic cell transplantation. Background on the study: Pretransplant recipient samples were taken after cytoreduction. Study outcomes and limitations: Pathologically expanded recipient clonotypes increased progressively from day 30 to day 180 as diversity fell.

The CDR3 length is 15 residues. Germline CDR1 and CDR2: MDHEN and SYDVKM. As to time point: recipient sample about 28 days before transplant, after cytoreduction. With respect to this clone: Its specificity is not known. A read error may produce the germline difference seen at one junction end.

Some clones are missing from TCRdb's copy, which holds only in-frame ones; the method was immunoSEQ multiplex PCR. The data contain about 49,000 clones, under 90% of them seen just once; the ten biggest clones take up about 5.6%. The rearrangement joins TRBV28 to TRBJ2-3, with D possibly TRBD1 on 5 matching bases. The TCR was taken from a man aged 60 to 75 with biphenotypic leukemia. Some clones in this sample may be carry-over from other donors' samples. The sequencing used peripheral blood mononuclear cells, collected before stem cell transplant. The CDR3 region is CASSFEGQGTDTQYF. CDR3 bases: TGTGCCAGCAGTTTTGAAGGCCAGGGCACGGATACGCAGTATTTT.